These 18 T cell receptor beta chains originate from one sample sequenced in a study of T cells in Graves' hyperthyroidism and ophthalmopathy. Amplification yielded TCR beta CDR3 regions, with RNA transcripts as the source. First-round RT-PCR of the TCR CDR3 relied on the HTBI primer set. TCRdb reprocessed the multiplex PCR reads with MiXCR, giving one entry per CDR3 protein. The sample includes 400,000 to 550,000 distinct CDR3 sequences, approximately 24% of them seen just once. The specimen sequenced was blood. The receptor source for this set is a woman in her twenties or thirties with Graves' ophthalmopathy.

The table lists this clonotype with many counts. The rearrangement joins TRBV11-1 to TRBJ1-1; D call uncertain. The CDR3 totals 15 residues. CDR1 is SGHAT, CDR2 FQDESV, per germline (reference sequence). With 2 bases removed from V and 4 bases from J, the gap between germline ends came to 14 bases. The CDR3 DNA is TGTGCCAGCAGCTTAAGTCAAGTGATGGGCACTGAAGCTTTCTTT. Its protein is CASSLSQVMGTEAFF.

This clonotype has a count of ten or more. The chain couples TRBV4-1 to TRBJ1-3; D is unclear. Germline CDR1 is MGHRA and CDR2 is YSYEKL. Deletions cut 0 bases from V and 0 bases from J, with 9 bases between. There are 16 residues in the CDR3. The CDR3 here is CASSQDRGNSGNTIYF. CDR3 DNA: TGCGCCAGCAGCCAAGATCGGGGTAACTCTGGAAACACCATATATTTT.

This clonotype came up many times. The chain links TRBV7-2 to TRBJ2-5, with 11 nucleotides matching TRBD1. CDR3 size: 14 residues. The germline gives CDR1 SGHTA, CDR2 FQGNSA. Germline trimming cut 5 bases from V and 5 bases from J; bases unmatched to any gene: 4. Here the CDR3 DNA reads TGTGCCAGCAGCCGGGACAGGGGGTGGGAGACCCAGTACTTC. Translating gives CASSRDRGWETQYF. The variable domain in full, with the rest retrieved from reference TRBV7-2 and TRBJ2-5, is GAGVSQSPSNKVTEKGKDVELRCDPISGHTALYWYRQSLGQGLEFLIYFQGNSAPDKSGLPSDRFSAERTGGSVSTLTIQRTQQEDSAVYLCASSRDRGWETQYFGPGTRLLVL.

This clonotype is categorized as medium-sized (0.01 to 0.1%). V and J are TRBV20-1 and TRBJ2-7; 7 nucleotides match TRBD2. V was clipped by 4 bases and J by 3 bases; unmatched bases: 6. CDR3 length equals 13 residues. The germline V gene encodes CDR1 DFQATT and CDR2 SNEGSKA (reference sequence). CDR3 loop: CSAIGGSDYEQYF. The CDR3 DNA reads TGCAGTGCTATCGGGGGGTCCGACTACGAGCAGTACTTC.

This clonotype has more than one count but fewer than ten. One junction end does not reproduce the germline sequence, and a read error may be involved. The gene calls are TRBV7-9 and TRBJ2-3; 10 nucleotides align to TRBD2. Germline V gene sequence: CDR1 SEHNR, CDR2 FQNEAQ (reference sequence). The CDR3 runs to 15 residues. This chain's CDR3 is CACSLGTSGTDTQYF. The CDR3 region has the DNA TGTGCCTGCAGCTTAGGGACTAGCGGCACAGATACGCAGTATTTT.

This clonotype was seen many times. The chain carries TRBV4-3 and TRBJ1-5, with 10 nucleotides matching TRBD1. This CDR3 comprises 16 residues. Germline loops: CDR1 LGHNA, CDR2 YSLEER. Trimming cost V 0 bases and J 4 bases; bases outside gene matches: 3. The CDR3 region has the DNA TGCGCCAGCAGCCAAGATTGGGGACAGGGGAATCAGCCCCAGCATTTT. Its translation: CASSQDWGQGNQPQHF.

This clonotype occurred many times. The chain has TRBV4-3 and TRBJ1-2, with a possible D match to TRBD1 (5 bases). The germline V gene encodes CDR1 LGHNA and CDR2 YSLEER. Trimming pared 1 base from V and 5 bases from J, leaving 20 bases between. The length of the CDR3 is 17 residues. In nucleotides, the CDR3 is TGCGCCAGCAGCCAAGCGGGACTCCGCGAACCTTTATATGGCTACACCTTC. Translated, it gives CASSQAGLREPLYGYTF.

This clonotype has ten or more counts. This chain links TRBV15 with TRBJ2-5; TRBD2 aligns across 11 bases. Looked up from germline, CDR1 is LNHNV and CDR2 is YYDKDF (reference sequence). V was pared by 0 bases and J by 5 bases, with 2 bases of the junction left unmatched. The CDR3 covers 15 residues. The CDR3 DNA reads TGTGCCACCAGCAGAGACCTAGCGGGGGGCGAGACCCAGTACTTC. Translated, it gives CATSRDLAGGETQYF.

This clonotype was counted many times. The chain employs TRBV6-5 and TRBJ1-2; 10 nucleotides align to TRBD1. From germline, CDR1 is MNHEY and CDR2 SVGAGI. CDR3 length equals 13 residues. V was clipped by 6 bases and J by 8 bases; unmatched bases: 6. The CDR3 region is CASSGTGVWGYTF. CDR3 DNA sequence: TGTGCCAGCAGCGGGACAGGGGTGTGGGGCTACACCTTC.

The table lists this clonotype with many counts. CDR3 sequence reads: CASSDGSSSNQPQHF. CDR3 bases: TGTGCCAGCAGTGATGGCTCTTCCAGCAATCAGCCCCAGCATTTT. This rearrangement joins TRBV12-3 or TRBV12-4 to TRBJ1-5, with D unclear. This CDR3 is built from 15 residues. V was trimmed by 5 bases and J by 1 base, leaving 12 bases between them.

This clonotype was seen ten or more times. The J gene is TRBJ1-2, the V gene TRBV6-5; the match to TRBD1 covers 7 bases. The ends lost 5 bases at V and 7 bases at J; junction bases unmatched: 7. The CDR3 loop spans 13 amino acids. Per germline, CDR1 MNHEY and CDR2 SVGAGI. The CDR3 is CASSLQGTGGYTF. The CDR3 DNA reads TGTGCCAGCAGTCTACAGGGGACCGGTGGCTACACCTTC.

Concerning this clonotype: A much larger clone is a single base away; this may be a read error. J is TRBJ1-1 and V is TRBV4-3, with unresolved D. The CDR3 extends over 15 amino acids. Germline values: CDR1 LGHNA, CDR2 YSLEER. Here the CDR3 DNA reads TGCGCCAACAGCCAAGAACAATTATTGAACACTGAAGCTTTCTTT. It translates to CANSQEQLLNTEAFF.

The sample holds many counts of this clonotype. The gene calls are TRBV6-1 and TRBJ1-5, with 9 nucleotides matching TRBD1. CDR1 is MNHNS and CDR2 is SASEGT in the germline V gene. The CDR3 length is 17 residues. J was trimmed by 3 bases and V by 0 bases; bases with no gene match: 6. Here the CDR3 DNA reads TGTGCCAGCAGTGAAGCTAGGACAGGGGCGATCAATCAGCCCCAGCATTTT. This gives the protein CASSEARTGAINQPQHF.

A note on this clonotype: This clone may be a read error of a much larger clone one base away. Since the CDR3 does not end with the conserved phenylalanine or tryptophan, this likely comes from a read error. The genes are TRBV11-2 and TRBJ2-3; 9 positions match TRBD1. The V and J ends lost 4 bases and 4 bases, in that order; junction bases with no gene match: 15. The germline V gene has CDR1 SGHAT and CDR2 FQNNGV. This CDR3 region has 18 residues. The chain's CDR3 is CASSSPPVGQGFPDTQYC. CDR3 coding DNA: TGTGCCAGCAGCTCGCCCCCCGTAGGACAGGGGTTCCCAGATACGCAGTATTGT.

The chain uses TRBV6-1 and TRBJ1-5, with 11 bases identical to TRBD1. The germline V gene encodes CDR1 MNHNS and CDR2 SASEGT. V dropped 6 bases and J dropped 3; count of bases not matched to a gene: 4. The CDR3 has 15 residues. The CDR3 reads CASSGQGAANQPQHF. The CDR3 DNA sequence: TGTGCCAGCAGCGGACAGGGGGCTGCCAATCAGCCCCAGCATTTT.

In its sample, this clonotype was seen a few times. This may be a read error: a much more frequent sequence differs by one nucleotide. This sequence joins TRBV7-2 and TRBJ2-5; 7 nucleotides agree with TRBD2. The CDR3 is 13 residues long. Germline V CDR1 and CDR2: SGHTA, FQGNSA. CDR3 DNA sequence: TGTGCCAGCAGCCACGGGGGGAAAGAGACCAAGTACTTC. Protein product: CASSHGGKETKYF.

This clonotype was counted many times. The chain employs TRBV11-2 and TRBJ2-5; D is unclear. V lost 8 bases and J 7 bases, leaving 20 bases between the germline ends. Germline lookup yields CDR1 SGHAT and CDR2 FQNNGV. The CDR3 is made up of 14 amino acids. The CDR3 region has the DNA TGTGCCAGCGCATCCATGGCGCCAGCAGGGACCCAGTACTTC. Protein product: CASASMAPAGTQYF. Using reference TRBV11-2 and TRBJ2-5 for the parts outside the CDR3, the full variable domain is EAGVAQSPRYKIIEKRQSVAFWCNPISGHATLYWYQQILGQGPKLLIQFQNNGVVDDSQLPKDRFSAERLKGVDSTLKIQPAKLEDSAVYLCASASMAPAGTQYFGPGTRLLVL.

The chain links TRBV6-5 to TRBJ2-5; D is unclear. This CDR3 has 14 amino acids. Germline loops: CDR1 MNHEY, CDR2 SVGAGI. V was clipped by 8 bases and J by 1 base, with 14 bases between them. The CDR3 here is CASRLPTSQETQYF. The CDR3 bases are TGTGCCAGCCGTTTGCCGACTTCCCAAGAGACCCAGTACTTC.